Shown below are 24 T cell receptor beta chains from a single sample sequenced in a study of a mutant IDH1 vaccine in newly diagnosed glioma. Their antigens are not known. Measured with immunoSEQ multiplex PCR; TCRdb has only the in-frame clones, and not every one. The data show 40,000 to 45,000 clones, with about four fifths seen just once and 4.5% to 5.5% held by the top ten. Documented time point: week 35, safety follow-up. Vaccinated patients received 300 ug of mutant IDH1 20-mer peptide per dose, with topical imiquimod. Sequenced material: PBMCs, taken from a glioma patient whose treatment included an IDH1 peptide vaccine. The source of these receptors is a woman between 40 and 55 years old with glioma. Some clones in this sample may be carry-over from other donors' samples.

This chain joins TRBV27 and TRBJ1-5, with D perhaps TRBD1 (5 bases). The CDR3 has 13 amino acids. Per germline, CDR1 MNHEY and CDR2 SMNVEV (reference sequence). Trimming pared 2 bases from V and 7 bases from J, leaving 9 bases between. CDR3 DNA: TGTGCCAGCAGTTTAGGGGGGGGACAGCCCCAGCATTTT. Translating gives CASSLGGGQPQHF.

In nucleotides, the CDR3 is TGTGCCAGCAGTGACCCCTCTAGCGGGGGCCCAGATACGCAGTATTTT. Translated, it gives CASSDPSSGGPDTQYF. This chain uses TRBV6-4 with TRBJ2-3; 10 nucleotides agree with TRBD2. Germline V gene sequence: CDR1 MRHNA, CDR2 SNTAGT. The CDR3 extends over 16 amino acids. J gave up 4 bases and V 2 bases, and 6 bases lay outside the gene matches.

The V gene is TRBV7-2, the J gene TRBJ1-5; 10 nucleotides agree with TRBD1. The CDR3 length is 16 residues. Germline trimming cut 4 bases from V and 4 bases from J; bases unmatched to any gene: 7. Germline CDR1 SGHTA, CDR2 FQGNSA. CDR3 sequence: CASSSGTGAYNQPQHF. CDR3 sequence (DNA): TGTGCCAGCAGCTCGGGGACAGGGGCCTATAATCAGCCCCAGCATTTT.

The V call is TRBV19, the J call TRBJ1-4, with a weak D call TRBD1 (6 bases). Germline V CDR1 and CDR2: LNHDA, SQIVND (reference sequence). The CDR3 contains 18 residues. The V and J ends lost 5 bases and 0 bases respectively, with 19 bases between them. The chain's CDR3 is CASSPGPTGSPTNEKLFF. The CDR3 nucleotides read TGTGCCAGTAGTCCCGGGCCCACAGGGTCCCCAACTAATGAAAAACTGTTTTTT.

The chain is built from TRBV28 and TRBJ1-5; D unresolved. This CDR3 is 14 amino acids long. Germline CDR1 and CDR2: MDHEN and SYDVKM. Deletions cut 1 base from V and 3 bases from J, with 7 bases between. The CDR3 nucleotides are TGTGCCAGCAGTTTATTGGCATTCAATCAGCCCCAGCATTTT. It translates to CASSLLAFNQPQHF.

V and J are TRBV9 and TRBJ1-3; 7 bases match TRBD1. Germline values: CDR1 SGDLS, CDR2 YYNGEE. V was pared by 5 bases and J by 3 bases, with 8 bases of the junction left unmatched. The CDR3 runs to 15 residues. CDR3 nucleotides: TGTGCCAGCAGTACAAGGGGGCTAGGTGGAAACACCATATATTTT. The encoded protein is CASSTRGLGGNTIYF. Based on the CDR3 plus reference TRBV9 and TRBJ1-3, the full variable domain is DSGVTQTPKHLITATGQRVTLRCSPRSGDLSVYWYQQSLDQGLQFLIQYYNGEERAKGNILERFSAQQFPDLHSELNLSSLELGDSALYFCASSTRGLGGNTIYFGEGSWLTVV.

This chain connects TRBV19 to TRBJ2-1, with TRBD2 matching over 11 bases. This CDR3 region has 17 residues. Germline values: CDR1 LNHDA, CDR2 SQIVND (reference sequence). The V and J ends lost 5 bases and 7 bases, in that order; junction bases with no gene match: 13. Here the CDR3 reads CASSEPGLAANGNEQFF. CDR3 nucleotides: TGTGCCAGTAGTGAACCGGGACTAGCGGCAAACGGGAATGAGCAGTTCTTC.

This clone is medium-sized. This chain joins TRBV27 and TRBJ2-7; the D gene is possibly TRBD2 (7 bases). Germline V CDR1 and CDR2: MNHEY, SMNVEV (reference sequence). This CDR3 is 15 amino acids long. V was pared by 6 bases and J by 1 base, with 16 bases between. The CDR3 reads CASRSLGGASYEQYF. The CDR3 bases are TGTGCCAGCAGATCCCTGGGGGGGGCATCCTACGAGCAGTACTTC.

The CDR3 DNA reads as TGCAGCGTTGTCCCGGGGGCCACAGATACGCAGTATTTT. This encodes CSVVPGATDTQYF. The chain joins TRBV29-1 to TRBJ2-3; either TRBD1 or TRBD2 may supply D (6 bases each). The CDR3 runs to 13 residues. V gave up 4 bases and J gave up 2 bases, with 10 bases separating them. Germline CDR1 reads SQVTM; CDR2 reads ANQGSEA.

The chain has TRBV7-9 and TRBJ1-2; D perhaps matches TRBD1 (5 bases). The CDR3 extends over 12 amino acids. Trimming shortened V by 5 bases and J by 8 bases, and 12 bases separated the two germline ends. The V gene's germline CDR1 is SEHNR and CDR2 FQNEAQ (reference sequence). Here the CDR3 reads CASSTGVEGYTF. CDR3 coding DNA: TGTGCCAGCAGCACGGGGGTAGAGGGCTACACCTTC.

This clone has only one observation. The chain joins TRBV11-2 to TRBJ1-1, with D hard to call. Germline CDR1 is SGHAT and CDR2 is FQNNGV. The CDR3 has 12 amino acids. With 5 bases removed from V and 4 bases from J, the gap between germline ends came to 8 bases. The CDR3 region is CASSLSPTEAFF. The CDR3 region has the DNA TGTGCCAGCAGCCTCTCACCCACTGAAGCTTTCTTT.

The chain links TRBV5-4 to TRBJ2-7, with 7 bases identical to TRBD1. After removal of 4 bases from V and 3 bases from J, the junction contained 7 bases not matched to a gene. The CDR3 consists of 14 residues. Germline CDR1 is SGHNT and CDR2 is YYREEE (reference sequence). The CDR3 region has the DNA TGTGCCAGCAGCACCGGACAGGTTAGCTACGAGCAGTACTTC. Protein: CASSTGQVSYEQYF.

This clone is labeled medium-sized. The rearrangement uses TRBV5-3 and TRBJ1-1; D not certain. TRBV5-3 is known as an ORF, though its function is uncertain. The CDR3 is 15 residues long. V dropped 4 bases and J dropped 5 bases, with 18 bases sitting between them. The DNA of the CDR3 is TGTGCCAGAAGCGCCCTAAAAGTTGGGCGAACTGAAGCTTTCTTT. Amino acid sequence: CARSALKVGRTEAFF.

The chain has TRBV5-6 and TRBJ2-5; D is perhaps TRBD2 (5 bases). CDR1 SGHDT and CDR2 YYEEEE come from the germline V gene. The CDR3 has 14 residues. V shed 4 bases and J shed 4 bases, with 14 bases lying between them. The CDR3 DNA sequence: TGTGCCAGCAGCCGCGGAGTGGGGAGAGAGACCCAGTACTTC. This gives the protein CASSRGVGRETQYF.

The chain carries TRBV27 and TRBJ2-6; no firm D call. In germline, CDR1 is MNHEY, CDR2 SMNVEV (reference sequence). This CDR3 is 15 amino acids long. V lost 4 bases and J 0 bases, leaving 7 bases between the germline ends. CDR3 sequence (DNA): TGTGCCAGCAGTTCCACTAACTCTGGGGCCAACGTCCTGACTTTC. It encodes CASSSTNSGANVLTF.

The gene calls are TRBV19 and TRBJ1-4, with D possibly matching TRBD1 (6 bases). The length of the CDR3 is 15 residues. The V gene's germline CDR1 is LNHDA and CDR2 SQIVND (reference sequence). Trimming removed 1 base at V and 5 bases at J, with 11 bases between. The DNA for the CDR3 is TGTGCCAGTAGTATAGCCGGGACACCAAATGAAAAACTGTTTTTT. This encodes CASSIAGTPNEKLFF.

The chain joins TRBV6-4 to TRBJ2-3; D gene unclear. This CDR3 is 14 amino acids long. CDR1 is MRHNA, CDR2 SNTAGT, per germline. V gave up 11 bases and J gave up 2 bases, with 17 bases separating them. Here the CDR3 DNA reads TGTGCCTCCCAAGAAAGACCAGACACAGATACGCAGTATTTT. It specifies CASQERPDTDTQYF.

The rearrangement joins TRBV19 to TRBJ1-2, with unresolved D. Between the trimmed V and J ends, which lost 8 bases and 6 bases, there was a span of 13 bases. This CDR3 has 12 residues. Per the germline V gene, CDR1 is LNHDA and CDR2 is SQIVND (reference sequence). The CDR3 spells CASGPGGDGYTF. DNA of the CDR3: TGTGCCAGTGGGCCGGGAGGAGATGGCTACACCTTC.

This chain links TRBV19 with TRBJ1-2; D call uncertain. The CDR3 runs 15 residues. CDR1 LNHDA and CDR2 SQIVND come from the germline V gene (reference sequence). V was pared by 2 bases and J by 7 bases, with 17 bases between. CDR3 in amino acids: CASSIRRTAALGYTF. DNA for the CDR3: TGTGCCAGTAGTATAAGAAGGACGGCCGCCCTTGGCTACACCTTC.

The V call is TRBV7-3, the J call TRBJ1-5, with 8 bases aligning to TRBD1. Germline CDR1 and CDR2: SGHTA and FQGTGA. The V and J ends lost 6 bases and 6 bases, in that order; junction bases with no gene match: 10. The CDR3 spans 15 residues. For the CDR3, the DNA is TGTGCCAGCAGTTTGACAGGGGACAGTAGTCAGCCCCAGCATTTT. This gives the protein CASSLTGDSSQPQHF.

The chain recombines TRBV7-2 with TRBJ2-7, with a possible D match to TRBD1 (5 bases). Trimming removed 7 bases at V and 6 bases at J, with 19 bases between. CDR1 SGHTA and CDR2 FQGNSA come from the germline V gene. This CDR3 has 14 residues. This CDR3 reads CASTPRGQNPEQYF. CDR3 coding DNA: TGTGCCAGCACTCCCCGAGGACAAAATCCCGAGCAGTACTTC. Full variable domain (missing parts from reference TRBV7-2 and TRBJ2-7): GAGVSQSPSNKVTEKGKDVELRCDPISGHTALYWYRQSLGQGLEFLIYFQGNSAPDKSGLPSDRFSAERTGGSVSTLTIQRTQQEDSAVYLCASTPRGQNPEQYFGPGTRLTVT.

This sequence joins TRBV7-6 and TRBJ1-6; no firm D call. This CDR3 has 11 amino acids. Germline values: CDR1 SGHVS, CDR2 FNYEAQ. Between the trimmed V and J ends, which lost 6 bases and 9 bases, there was a span of 6 bases. The CDR3 DNA reads TGTGCCAGCAGGAGGATTTCACCCCTCCACTTT. It encodes CASRRISPLHF.

The chain carries TRBV27 and TRBJ2-7, with 9 bases identical to TRBD2. V trimming: 6 bases; J trimming: 5 bases; junction bases outside the gene matches: 8. Germline assignment: CDR1 MNHEY and CDR2 SMNVEV (reference sequence). The CDR3 spans 14 residues. This chain's CDR3 is CASRSGGGDHEQYF. The CDR3 DNA reads TGTGCCAGCAGGTCTGGCGGGGGGGACCACGAGCAGTACTTC.

The chain is built from TRBV4-1 and TRBJ2-1; the D gene could be TRBD1 or TRBD2 (6 bases each). CDR1 is MGHRA, CDR2 YSYEKL, per germline. The V end lost 0 bases, the J end lost 6 bases, and 15 bases lay between the germline ends. This CDR3 contains 16 residues. The DNA for the CDR3 is TGCGCCAGCAGCCAAGATCAGGGGACTGGGGGCAATGAGCAGTTCTTC. It encodes CASSQDQGTGGNEQFF.